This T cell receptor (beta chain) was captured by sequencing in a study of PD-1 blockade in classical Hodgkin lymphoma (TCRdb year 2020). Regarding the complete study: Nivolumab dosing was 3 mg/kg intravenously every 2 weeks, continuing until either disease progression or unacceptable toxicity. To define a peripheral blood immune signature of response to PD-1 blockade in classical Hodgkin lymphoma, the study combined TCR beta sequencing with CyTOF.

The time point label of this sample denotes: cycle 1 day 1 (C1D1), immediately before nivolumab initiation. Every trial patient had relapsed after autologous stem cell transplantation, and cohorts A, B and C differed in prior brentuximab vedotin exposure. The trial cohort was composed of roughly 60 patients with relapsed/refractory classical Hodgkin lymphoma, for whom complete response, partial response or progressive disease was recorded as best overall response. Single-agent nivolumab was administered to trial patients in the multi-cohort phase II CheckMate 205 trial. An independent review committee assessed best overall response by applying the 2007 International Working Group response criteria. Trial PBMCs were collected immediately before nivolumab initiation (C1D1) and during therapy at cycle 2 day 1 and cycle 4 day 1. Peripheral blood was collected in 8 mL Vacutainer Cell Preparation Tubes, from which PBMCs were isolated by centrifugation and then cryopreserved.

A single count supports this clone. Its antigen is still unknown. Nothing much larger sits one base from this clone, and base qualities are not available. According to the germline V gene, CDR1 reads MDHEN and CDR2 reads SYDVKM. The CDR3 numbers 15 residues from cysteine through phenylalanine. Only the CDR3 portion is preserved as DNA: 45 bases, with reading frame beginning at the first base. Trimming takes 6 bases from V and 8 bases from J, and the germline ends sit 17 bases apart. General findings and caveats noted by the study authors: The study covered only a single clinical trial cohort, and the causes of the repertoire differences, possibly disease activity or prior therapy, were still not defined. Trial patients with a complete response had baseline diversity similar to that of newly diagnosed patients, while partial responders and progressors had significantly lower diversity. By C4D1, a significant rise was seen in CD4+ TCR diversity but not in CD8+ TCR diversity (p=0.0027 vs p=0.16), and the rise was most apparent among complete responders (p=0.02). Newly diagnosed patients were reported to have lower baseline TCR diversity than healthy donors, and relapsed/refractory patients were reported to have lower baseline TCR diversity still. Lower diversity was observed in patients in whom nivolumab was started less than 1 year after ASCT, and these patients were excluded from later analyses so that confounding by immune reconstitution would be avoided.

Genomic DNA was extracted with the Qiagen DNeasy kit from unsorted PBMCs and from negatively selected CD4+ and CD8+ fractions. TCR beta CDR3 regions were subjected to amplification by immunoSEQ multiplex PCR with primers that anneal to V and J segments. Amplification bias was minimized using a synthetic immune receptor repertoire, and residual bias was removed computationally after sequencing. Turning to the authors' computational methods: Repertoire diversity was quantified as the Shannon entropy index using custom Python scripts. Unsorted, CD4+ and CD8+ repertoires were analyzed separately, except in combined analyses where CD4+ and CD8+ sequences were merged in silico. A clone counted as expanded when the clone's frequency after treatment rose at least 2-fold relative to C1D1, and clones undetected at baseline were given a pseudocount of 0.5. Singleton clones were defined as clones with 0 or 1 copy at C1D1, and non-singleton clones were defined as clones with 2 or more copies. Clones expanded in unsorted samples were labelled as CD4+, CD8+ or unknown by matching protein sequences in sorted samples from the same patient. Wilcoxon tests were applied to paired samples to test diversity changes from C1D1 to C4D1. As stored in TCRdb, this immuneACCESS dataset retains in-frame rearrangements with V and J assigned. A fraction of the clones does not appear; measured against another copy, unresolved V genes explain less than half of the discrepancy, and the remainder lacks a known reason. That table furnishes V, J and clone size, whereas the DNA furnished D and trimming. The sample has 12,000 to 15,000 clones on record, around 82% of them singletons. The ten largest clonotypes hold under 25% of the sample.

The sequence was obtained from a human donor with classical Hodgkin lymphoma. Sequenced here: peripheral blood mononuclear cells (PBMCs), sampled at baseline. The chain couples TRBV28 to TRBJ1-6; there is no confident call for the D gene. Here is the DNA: TGTGCCAGCAGGACACAAGGAGGGCATTATTCACCCCTCCACTTT. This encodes CASRTQGGHYSPLHF. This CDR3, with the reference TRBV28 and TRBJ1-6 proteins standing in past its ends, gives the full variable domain DVKVTQSSRYLVKRTGEKVFLECVQDMDHENMFWYRQDPGLGLRLIYFSYDVKMKEKGDIPEGYSVSREKKERFSLILESASTNQTSMYLCASRTQGGHYSPLHFGNGTRLTVT.